The clone carrying this T cell receptor beta chain was counted at least ten times. TCRdb passed the 5' RACE reads through MiXCR, listing each CDR3 protein once. In the table there are 300,000 to 400,000 distinct CDR3 sequences, 25% to 30% of which are singletons. The data were taken from a study of T-cell memory formation after mild COVID-19. Study details: The TCR clusters were mostly specific to one donor.

The TCR comes from an adult woman who had mild COVID-19 (a few samples of this study predate the infection). Cell type and time point are not known. The sequencing input was PBMCs or a T cell subset sorted from them (not recorded which).

For the CDR3, the DNA is TGTGCCAGCAGTTTTGGGGGGAATGAGCAGTTCTTC. This encodes CASSFGGNEQFF. J is TRBJ2-1 and V is TRBV12-3 or TRBV12-4; tentatively, D is TRBD2 (6 bases). The CDR3 is made up of 12 amino acids. Trimming removed 3 bases at V and 7 bases at J, with 7 bases between.